Shown below are 21 T cell receptor beta chains from a single sample sequenced in a study of T cells in Graves' hyperthyroidism and ophthalmopathy. The source material, RNA transcripts, was used to amplify TCR beta CDR3 regions. The primer set for the first-round RT-PCR of the TCR CDR3 was HTBI. TCRdb reprocessed the multiplex PCR reads via MiXCR and lists one record per CDR3 protein. Among about 570,000 distinct CDR3 sequences, roughly 46% were seen once, and the ten largest hold over 15%. The sequenced sample consisted of peripheral blood or thyroid tissue (not recorded which). These receptors all stem from an adult woman with Graves' disease, either hyperthyroidism or ophthalmopathy (not recorded which).

The chain employs TRBV7-9 and TRBJ1-4; D is possibly TRBD1 (6 bases). The V gene's germline CDR1 is SEHNR and CDR2 FQNEAQ (reference sequence). CDR3 length: 15 residues. Deletions cut 7 bases from V and 4 bases from J, with 16 bases between. CDR3 nucleotides: TGTGCCAGCACCCAGTGGGGGCCTGATAATGAAAAACTGTTTTTT. Translating it yields CASTQWGPDNEKLFF. The full variable domain, completed using reference TRBV7-9 and TRBJ1-4, is DTGVSQNPRHKITKRGQNVTFRCDPISEHNRLYWYRQTLGQGPEFLTYFQNEAQLEKSRLLSDRFSAERPKGSFSTLEIQRTEQGDSAMYLCASTQWGPDNEKLFFGSGTQLSVL.

Remarks on this clonotype: This clone may be a read error of a much larger clone one base away. The chain combines TRBV6-2 or TRBV6-3 with TRBJ2-7; 10 nucleotides line up with TRBD2. With 4 bases clipped from V and 4 bases from J, the junction kept 13 bases outside the gene matches. The CDR3 is 17 amino acids. Per the germline V gene, CDR1 is MNHEY and CDR2 is SVGEGT. The CDR3 region is CASSSLQPSGRTYEQYF. CDR3 in DNA: TGTGCCAGCAGTTCCCTCCAGCCTAGCGGGAGAACTTACGAGCAGTACTTC.

This rearrangement joins TRBV10-3 to TRBJ1-1; weak D call: TRBD1 (6 bases). The ends were cut back, 2 bases at V and 0 bases at J, with 13 bases in the middle. Germline V gene sequence: CDR1 ENHRY, CDR2 SYGVKD. The CDR3 has 16 residues. DNA of the CDR3: TGTGCCATCAGTGAGGGGGGGGGGGGCTTGAACACTGAAGCTTTCTTT. It specifies CAISEGGGGLNTEAFF.

Here the CDR3 reads CSAYGTGIGDSPLHF. CDR3 nucleotide sequence: TGCAGTGCTTACGGGACAGGGATCGGCGATTCACCCCTCCACTTT. V usage is TRBV20-1 and J usage is TRBJ1-6; TRBD1 matches 9 bases. V trimming: 5 bases; J trimming: 8 bases; junction bases outside the gene matches: 10. Germline-derived CDR1 and CDR2 are DFQATT and SNEGSKA (reference sequence). This CDR3 is built from 15 residues.

The V and J genes are TRBV15 and TRBJ2-5; D gene unclear. This CDR3 comprises 12 residues. Trimming removed 3 bases at V and 5 bases at J, with 7 bases between. Germline values: CDR1 LNHNV, CDR2 YYDKDF (reference sequence). The DNA of the CDR3 is TGTGCCACCAGCAGCTTTAGCGAGACCCAGTACTTC. Its protein product is CATSSFSETQYF. The whole variable domain, remainder taken from reference TRBV15 and TRBJ2-5, is DAMVIQNPRYQVTQFGKPVTLSCSQTLNHNVMYWYQQKSSQAPKLLFHYYDKDFNNEADTPDNFQSRRPNTSFCFLDIRSPGLGDTAMYLCATSSFSETQYFGPGTRLLVL.

Only a few counts were recorded for this clonotype. This may come from a read error, since a much larger clone is one base off. The CDR3 coding sequence is TGCAGTGCGGAGGCTTCCTCGTCCTACGAGCGGTACTTC. This codes for CSAEASSSYERYF. This chain joins TRBV20-1 and TRBJ2-7, with a possible D match to TRBD2 (5 bases). The germline V gene encodes CDR1 DFQATT and CDR2 SNEGSKA (reference sequence). There are 13 residues in the CDR3.

CDR3 amino acids: CASRSIGLAEETQYF. CDR3 nucleotides: TGTGCCAGCAGATCCATCGGACTAGCGGAAGAGACCCAGTACTTC. The chain employs TRBV11-2 and TRBJ2-5, with 10 bases aligning to TRBD2. Per the germline V gene, CDR1 is SGHAT and CDR2 is FQNNGV. V shed 6 bases, J shed 3 bases, and the junction held 7 bases outside the gene matches. CDR3 size: 15 residues.

The chain carries TRBV7-7 and TRBJ2-5, with D unclear. The germline gives CDR1 SSHAT, CDR2 FNYEAQ (reference sequence). The CDR3 consists of 15 residues. V lost 6 bases to trimming and J lost 1 base, with 15 bases between them. The CDR3 bases are TGTGCCAGCAGTTACTCGGCCGGGCCCCAAGAGACCCAGTACTTC. This encodes CASSYSAGPQETQYF.

The V and J genes are TRBV5-5 and TRBJ2-6, with 11 bases matching TRBD1. Trimming took 5 bases from V and 1 from J; bases not matched to a gene: 5. Germline CDR1 reads SGHKS; CDR2 reads YYEKEE (reference sequence). This CDR3 region has 17 residues. CDR3 protein: CASSPGQGASGANVLTF. In nucleotides, the CDR3 is TGTGCCAGCAGTCCCGGACAGGGGGCATCTGGGGCCAACGTCCTGACTTTC.

This clonotype was picked up many times. This chain uses TRBV28 with TRBJ2-5; unclear D gene. V was cut by 6 bases and J by 1 base, with 6 bases left in between. The CDR3 contains 12 residues. CDR1 is MDHEN, CDR2 SYDVKM, per germline. DNA of the CDR3: TGTGCCAGCAGCGTTACCCAAGAGACCCAGTACTTC. This sequence encodes CASSVTQETQYF. Using reference TRBV28 and TRBJ2-5 for the parts outside the CDR3, the full variable domain is DVKVTQSSRYLVKRTGEKVFLECVQDMDHENMFWYRQDPGLGLRLIYFSYDVKMKEKGDIPEGYSVSREKKERFSLILESASTNQTSMYLCASSVTQETQYFGPGTRLLVL.

On this clonotype: No conserved phenylalanine or tryptophan ends this CDR3, so it is likely a read error. The chain carries TRBV20-1 and TRBJ2-7; tentative D call: TRBD2 (6 bases). The germline V gene encodes CDR1 DFQATT and CDR2 SNEGSKA (reference sequence). The CDR3 runs 18 residues. V dropped 0 bases and J dropped 2 bases, with 23 bases sitting between them. The CDR3 region is CSARDPGAGGRPAYEQYS. CDR3 DNA sequence: TGCAGTGCTAGAGACCCCGGGGCGGGTGGGAGGCCCGCCTACGAGCAGTACTCC.

The chain is built from TRBV19 and TRBJ1-5, with a possible D match to TRBD1 (5 bases). Germline values: CDR1 LNHDA, CDR2 SQIVND (reference sequence). V was shortened by 3 bases and J by 5 bases, with 20 bases between the two germline ends. This CDR3 contains 17 residues. CDR3 in DNA: TGTGCCAGTAGTATCGAGGAGGGTGGGACCATCGATCAGCCCCAGCATTTT. Its protein is CASSIEEGGTIDQPQHF.

The J gene is TRBJ2-5, the V gene TRBV11-2; TRBD2 is a possible D gene (5 bases). Germline V gene data show CDR1 as SGHAT and CDR2 as FQNNGV. The CDR3 has 15 residues. V was shortened by 3 bases and J by 5 bases, with 16 bases between the two germline ends. The CDR3 region is CASSLILGIAETQYF. For the CDR3, the DNA is TGTGCCAGCAGCTTGATCCTGGGAATAGCGGAGACCCAGTACTTC.

Regarding this clonotype: This CDR3 is missing its conserved last phenylalanine or tryptophan, likely due to a read error. The chain employs TRBV10-3 and TRBJ2-2, with D perhaps given as TRBD1 or TRBD2 (6 bases each). Germline V gene data show CDR1 as ENHRY and CDR2 as SYGVKD. The CDR3 sequence is 14 residues long. Trimming took 4 bases from V and 5 from J, leaving 11 bases between them. The CDR3 loop reads CAISAGAFTGELFS. The CDR3 DNA reads as TGTGCCATCAGTGCGGGGGCTTTTACCGGGGAGCTGTTTTCT.

This clonotype was recorded at least ten times. The chain recombines TRBV28 with TRBJ2-5, with TRBD1 matching over 9 bases. J gave up 4 bases and V 7 bases, and 7 bases lay outside the gene matches. Germline V gene sequence: CDR1 MDHEN, CDR2 SYDVKM. There are 14 residues in the CDR3. The CDR3 here is CASNLQGAGETQYF. The CDR3 nucleotides are TGTGCCAGCAACTTACAGGGGGCTGGAGAGACCCAGTACTTC.

This clonotype came up many times. V usage is TRBV12-3 or TRBV12-4 and J usage is TRBJ1-1; D unresolved. Trimming cost V 3 bases and J 4 bases, with 15 bases left between them. This CDR3 comprises 15 residues. This chain's CDR3 is CASSFPPLGFTEAFF. In DNA, the CDR3 is TGTGCCAGCAGTTTCCCTCCACTGGGGTTCACTGAAGCTTTCTTT.

The chain employs TRBV7-6 and TRBJ2-7, with 7 bases lining up with TRBD2. This CDR3 is 20 amino acids long. V trimming: 1 base; J trimming: 2 bases; junction bases outside the gene matches: 20. Looked up from germline, CDR1 is SGHVS and CDR2 is FNYEAQ. This CDR3 reads CASSLGRSIRPGTTPYEQYF. CDR3 DNA sequence: TGTGCCAGCAGCTTAGGGAGGTCGATTCGGCCCGGGACTACTCCCTACGAGCAGTACTTC.

This clonotype was counted ten times or more. This chain uses TRBV20-1 with TRBJ2-2; D might be TRBD2 (6 bases). This CDR3 comprises 16 residues. The ends were cut back, 0 bases at V and 0 bases at J, with 11 bases in the middle. Germline CDR1 DFQATT, CDR2 SNEGSKA (reference sequence). The CDR3 loop is CSARDLRETNTGELFF. CDR3 nucleotide sequence: TGCAGTGCTAGAGATCTTCGGGAGACGAACACCGGGGAGCTGTTTTTT.

This clonotype was seen ten or more times. The chain uses TRBV12-3 or TRBV12-4 and TRBJ1-1; tentatively, D is TRBD1 (5 bases). Trimming removed 1 base at V and 8 bases at J, with 11 bases between. This CDR3 contains 13 residues. In DNA form, the CDR3 reads TGTGCCAGCAGTTTAGTAGGGGCAGTCGAAGCTTTCTTT. It specifies CASSLVGAVEAFF.

This chain links TRBV20-1 with TRBJ2-5; no firm D call. Deletions cut 4 bases from V and 2 bases from J, with 11 bases between. This CDR3 spans 13 amino acids. Germline CDR1 DFQATT, CDR2 SNEGSKA (reference sequence). In DNA form, the CDR3 reads TGCAGTGCTACTCCGTTGGCACAAGAGACCCAGTACTTC. Translation: CSATPLAQETQYF.

This clonotype appeared once. This chain connects TRBV14 to TRBJ1-1; D unclear. V gave up 2 bases and J gave up 3 bases, with 13 bases separating them. Germline V lookup: CDR1 SGHDN, CDR2 FVKESK. CDR3 length equals 15 residues. CDR3 loop: CASSQLGRRDTEAFF. Written as DNA, the CDR3 is TGTGCCAGCAGCCAACTTGGGCGGCGGGACACTGAAGCTTTCTTT.